The present TCR beta chain was sequenced within a study of T cell responses to AZD1222 COVID-19 vaccine. Study-level results: Spike-specific TCR depth and breadth grew after two AZD1222 doses. Nearly half of spike-specific TCRs reportedly target variant regions that are unmutated in the B.1.351 and B.1.1.7 variants.

As concerns this clone: Its antigen is currently unknown.

Generated by immunoSEQ multiplex PCR, the TCRdb table keeps only in-frame clones and is missing some. The table lists around 99,000 clones, nearly 90% of them singletons, with approximately 4.8% in the top ten. Looked up from germline, CDR1 is MRHNA and CDR2 is SNTAGT. The CDR3 spans 15 residues. Deletions cut 6 bases from V and 3 bases from J, with 17 bases between. The chain employs TRBV6-4 and TRBJ2-5, with D tentatively TRBD1 or TRBD2 (5 bases each). The sequence was obtained from an adult who received the AZD1222 COVID-19 vaccine. The sample in question was peripheral blood, obtained 28 days after the second AZD1222 dose. Written as DNA, the CDR3 is TGTGCCAGCAGAGAAACCGGGGCCGTGGAAGAGACCCAGTACTTC. It specifies CASRETGAVEETQYF.